Included here is one T cell receptor beta chain sequence, with context. At one end the junction does not follow the germline gene, possibly because of a read error. CDR3 size: 16 residues. From germline, CDR1 is SNHLY and CDR2 FYNNEI. The authors prepared the TCRbeta library with unique molecular identifiers. TCRdb used MiXCR to reprocess the PCR reads, holding one entry per CDR3 protein. Altogether about 480,000 distinct CDR3 sequences are present, approximately 13% being singletons, with the ten largest covering approximately 5.4%. This specimen belongs to a study of T-cell reconstitution after alpha-beta-depleted transplantation in children.

Sample: PBMCs from the stem cell graft donor, taken from the stem cell graft. This chain uses TRBV2 with TRBJ2-7; TRBD2 is a possible D gene (5 bases). The clonotype originates from a human donor who donated a stem cell graft to a child with combined immunodeficiency. DNA of the CDR3: TGTGCCAGCACCTTCGGGGTGCGAGCCTATTCCTCCGAGCAGTACTTC. Its protein product is CASTFGVRAYSSEQYF. Full variable domain (remainder filled in from reference TRBV2 and TRBJ2-7): EPEVTQTPSHQVTQMGQEVILRCVPISNHLYFYWYRQILGQKVEFLVSFYNNEISEKSEIFDDQFSVERPDGSNFTLKIRSTKLEDSAMYFCASTFGVRAYSSEQYFGPGTRLTVT.